This TCR beta chain stems from a study of blood T cell repertoires in COVID-19. TCRdb keeps only in-frame clones here, not all; method: immunoSEQ multiplex PCR. This sample has approximately 340,000 clones, with about 91% found just once. The CDR3 has 15 residues. Trimming removed 5 bases from V and 8 bases from J; junction bases left unmatched: 11. Germline V gene lookup returns CDR1 MDHEN and CDR2 SYDVKM. This sequence was found in a man aged 25 to 40 with COVID-19, enrolled during active disease. This sequence joins TRBV28 and TRBJ1-1; 10 bases agree with TRBD1. Sequencing was carried out using peripheral blood. The CDR3 loop is CASSGRTGGMTEAFF. As DNA, the CDR3 is TGTGCCAGCAGTGGAAGGACAGGGGGTATGACGGAAGCTTTCTTT.